This is a list of T cell receptor beta chains from one sample in a study of technical replicates of blood from several donors. Here immunoSEQ multiplex PCR was the method, and the copy in TCRdb shows in-frame clones only, minus some. The sample contains around 60,000 clones, over 90% of which appear only once. The sequenced material came from PBMCs. The receptors shown here come from a human donor in good health. Some clones in this sample may be carry-over from other donors' samples. Both conserved end residues are part of each CDR3. D genes are given only for firm matches. Size is omitted from some rows. Given values are once, few, many or a class for expanded clones.

cdr3_length d_call j_call v_call clone_size cdr3_aa cdr3_nt
17 TRBD1 TRBJ2-7 TRBV14 - CASSHPGQGASSYEQYF TGTGCCAGCAGCCACCCGGGGCAGGGGGCTAGCTCCTACGAGCAGTACTTC
16 TRBD2 TRBJ2-2 TRBV5-5 - CASSPGLAGDTGELFF TGTGCCAGCAGCCCAGGACTAGCGGGAGACACCGGGGAGCTGTTTTTT
17 TRBD1 TRBJ1-3 TRBV15 - CATSRVPRDRAGNTIYF TGTGCCACCAGCAGAGTCCCAAGGGACAGGGCGGGAAACACCATATATTTT
14 - TRBJ1-6 TRBV2 - CASRGDAYNSPLHF TGTGCCAGCAGGGGCGACGCATATAATTCACCCCTCCACTTT
15 TRBD1 TRBJ1-6 TRBV30 - CAWKSTTGTNSPLHF TGTGCCTGGAAGTCCACGACAGGGACTAATTCACCCCTCCACTTT
16 TRBD2 TRBJ2-1 TRBV7-7 - CASSREAGGPYNEQFF TGTGCCAGCAGTCGGGAAGCGGGAGGGCCCTACAATGAGCAGTTCTTC
13 - TRBJ2-3 TRBV5-1 - CAARQGERDTQYF TGCGCAGCCCGGCAGGGTGAGAGAGATACGCAGTATTTT
14 TRBD1 TRBJ1-1 TRBV7-9 - CASSTRTGDTEAFF TGTGCCAGCAGTACAAGAACAGGGGACACTGAAGCTTTCTTT
12 - TRBJ1-1 TRBV18 - CASSPTGDEAFF TGTGCCAGCTCACCCACGGGGGATGAAGCTTTCTTT
16 TRBD2 TRBJ2-1 TRBV7-2 - CASSDQGLAGFNELFF TGTGCCAGCAGCGATCAGGGACTAGCGGGCTTCAATGAGCTGTTCTTC
15 - TRBJ2-3 TRBV5-4 - CASNWAAGWSDTQYF TGTGCCAGCAACTGGGCGGCAGGGTGGTCGGATACGCAGTATTTT
13 TRBD1 TRBJ1-5 TRBV11-2 - CASSLGGTGGQHF TGTGCCAGCAGCTTGGGGGGGACAGGGGGCCAGCATTTT
12 - TRBJ1-2 TRBV19 - CASNQGAYGYTF TGTGCCAGTAATCAGGGCGCCTATGGCTACACCTTC
15 TRBD2 TRBJ2-5 TRBV2 - CASSERRGGWETQYF TGTGCCAGCAGTGAAAGGCGGGGGGGCTGGGAGACCCAGTACTTC
14 TRBD1 TRBJ2-3 TRBV7-7 - CASSLGQGIDTQYF TGTGCCAGCAGCTTAGGACAGGGGATAGATACGCAGTATTTT
13 - TRBJ1-1 TRBV7-3 few CASSLTQANEAFF TGTGCCAGCAGCTTAACGCAGGCTAATGAAGCTTTCTTT
15 TRBD1 TRBJ2-2 TRBV7-9 - CASSLGQGITGELFF TGTGCCAGCAGCTTGGGACAGGGGATCACCGGGGAGCTGTTTTTT
15 - TRBJ1-4 TRBV5-1 - CASSTGAATNEKLFF TGCGCCAGCAGCACAGGAGCAGCAACTAATGAAAAACTGTTTTTT